This entry lists 5 T cell receptor beta chains sequenced from one sample in a study of radiotherapy plus CTLA-4 blockade in lung cancer. Clones were read by immunoSEQ multiplex PCR, and TCRdb kept only the in-frame ones, dropping some. The sample holds roughly 80,000 clones, about 79% seen once. The specimen was peripheral blood, collected from a patient treated with radiotherapy plus ipilimumab. The origin of the receptors is a human donor with non-small cell lung cancer who had a partial response to radiotherapy plus ipilimumab. Some clones in this sample may be carry-over from other donors' samples.

The sample holds a few counts of this clone. V usage is TRBV5-5 and J usage is TRBJ2-1, with TRBD2 as a possible D gene (6 bases). The germline V and J ends were trimmed by 4 bases and 0 bases, with 11 bases remaining between them. Germline assignment: CDR1 SGHKS and CDR2 YYEKEE (reference sequence). The CDR3 is 15 amino acids. The CDR3 is CASSRGVNSYNEQFF. In DNA form, the CDR3 reads TGTGCCAGCAGCCGCGGGGTCAACTCCTACAATGAGCAGTTCTTC. Combining the CDR3 with reference TRBV5-5 and TRBJ2-1 gives the whole variable domain DAGVTQSPTHLIKTRGQQVTLRCSPISGHKSVSWYQQVLGQGPQFIFQYYEKEERGRGNFPDRFSARQFPNYSSELNVNALLLGDSALYLCASSRGVNSYNEQFFGPGTRLTVL.

The J gene is TRBJ2-6, the V gene TRBV2; weak D call: TRBD2 (6 bases). Trimming removed 7 bases from V and 0 bases from J, with 16 bases in between. CDR3 length: 17 residues. CDR1 and CDR2 (germline): SNHLY, FYNNEI. In DNA form, the CDR3 reads TGTGCCAGCAAGGAGGGCTTGGGATACTCTGGGGCCAACGTCCTGACTTTC. Its translation is CASKEGLGYSGANVLTF. Filled out from reference TRBV2 and TRBJ2-6, the complete variable domain reads EPEVTQTPSHQVTQMGQEVILRCVPISNHLYFYWYRQILGQKVEFLVSFYNNEISEKSEIFDDQFSVERPDGSNFTLKIRSTKLEDSAMYFCASKEGLGYSGANVLTFGAGSRLTVL.

The rearrangement uses TRBV4-2 and TRBJ1-4, with 7 bases aligning to TRBD1. There are 15 residues in the CDR3. Germline lookup yields CDR1 LGHNA and CDR2 YNFKEQ. The V gene end was trimmed by 4 bases and the J gene end by 5 bases; junction bases not matched to a gene: 7. This CDR3 is CASSLTGETNEKLFF. The CDR3 coding sequence is TGTGCCAGCAGCCTAACAGGGGAAACAAATGAAAAACTGTTTTTT.

The J gene is TRBJ2-1, the V gene TRBV4-2; TRBD1 matches 7 bases. Per germline, CDR1 LGHNA and CDR2 YNFKEQ. The CDR3 runs 16 residues. The V segment lost 0 bases and the J segment 3 bases; nucleotides outside the gene matches: 5. As DNA, the CDR3 is TGTGCCAGCAGCCAAGACTGGGCAGGGGGCTACAATGAGCAGTTCTTC. Translated: CASSQDWAGGYNEQFF.

This chain uses TRBV2 with TRBJ1-1; 7 positions match TRBD1. This CDR3 region has 15 residues. Germline V gene lookup returns CDR1 SNHLY and CDR2 FYNNEI. With V trimmed by 8 bases and J by 2 bases, 11 bases remained unmatched. The CDR3 is CASRSPGQKNTEAFF. The CDR3 DNA is TGTGCCAGCCGAAGTCCGGGACAGAAAAACACTGAAGCTTTCTTT.